Reported below is one T cell receptor beta chain. No antigen is known for it. The sample is drawn from a study of T cell repertoires in cytomegalovirus infection. Study-level background: HLA-C-restricted CMV epitopes, recently identified, and well-studied HLA-B-restricted ones were used by the study. Shared public TCR beta signatures pointed to both CMV infection and a matching HLA type. Study-level points and caveats: Identification of carriers of CMV plus the relevant HLA was performed using cumulative public TCR beta family frequency.

The CDR3 contains 17 residues. Trimming pared 3 bases from V and 4 bases from J, leaving 21 bases between. The germline gives CDR1 MNHEY, CDR2 SMNVEV (reference sequence). In TCRdb, the reads were re-called with MiXCR into one record per CDR3 protein. The sample holds some 700,000 distinct CDR3 sequences, around a third seen once. This sequence originates from a human donor in good health (CMV status not recorded). Some clones in this sample may be carry-over from other donors' samples. Here the sequenced sample was cultured PBMCs, taken from culture after CMV antigen stimulation. This chain links TRBV27 with TRBJ1-2; D may be TRBD1 (6 bases). The CDR3 sequence: CASSFGRGTLRSYGYTF. CDR3 bases: TGTGCCAGCAGTTTTGGCAGGGGAACGCTTAGAAGCTATGGCTACACCTTC.